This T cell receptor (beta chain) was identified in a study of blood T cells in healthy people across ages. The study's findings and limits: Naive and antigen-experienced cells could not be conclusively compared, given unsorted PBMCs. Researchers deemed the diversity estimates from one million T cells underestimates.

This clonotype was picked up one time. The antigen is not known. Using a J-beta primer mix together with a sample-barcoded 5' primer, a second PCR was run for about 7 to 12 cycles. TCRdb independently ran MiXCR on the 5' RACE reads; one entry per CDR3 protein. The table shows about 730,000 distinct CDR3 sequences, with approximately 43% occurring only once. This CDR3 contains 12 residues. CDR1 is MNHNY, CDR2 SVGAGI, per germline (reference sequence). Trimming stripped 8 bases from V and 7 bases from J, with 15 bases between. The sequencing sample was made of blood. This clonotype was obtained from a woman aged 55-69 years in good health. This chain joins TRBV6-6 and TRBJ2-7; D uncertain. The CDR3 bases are TGTGCCAGCCGTCCGGCCGAACGGGAGCAGTACTTC. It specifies CASRPAEREQYF.